Given below is one TCR beta chain in context. This sample was taken from a study of blood T cell repertoires in COVID-19. Study details: Sources were T cells, B-cell-depleted T cells, or PBMCs; the material itself was cDNA or gDNA.

The authors' processing: Reference gene primer amplification gave estimated nucleated cell counts. TCRdb keeps only in-frame clones here, not all; method: immunoSEQ multiplex PCR. V, J and clone size reflect that table, while D and trimming were determined from the DNA. Among about 140,000 clones listed, 84% were seen once. J gave up 0 bases and V 1 base, and 4 bases lay outside the gene matches. Germline-derived CDR1 and CDR2 are LGHNA and YNFKEQ. The CDR3 sequence is 17 residues long. The chain carries TRBV4-2 and TRBJ2-1, with TRBD2 matching over 9 bases. Sample: PBMCs or T cells enriched from blood (not recorded which). The origin of this receptor is a woman aged 45-60 years with acute COVID-19. CDR3 protein: CASSQGTSVDSYNEQFF. CDR3 DNA sequence: TGTGCCAGCAGCCAAGGGACTAGCGTTGACTCCTACAATGAGCAGTTCTTC.